This paragraph reports one TCR beta chain. Its target is unknown. This record comes from a study of cytomegalovirus exposure and HLA in healthy donors. The overall study: In an early release, HLA-typed donors contributed about 80 million unique TCR sequences. Points from the study as a whole: Most TCR sequences were seen very rarely across donors, but some public TCRs occurred in many. Earlier analysis yielded a pattern in which most TCR beta V segments were productive about 90% or about 30% of the time. As was reported, the classifier diagnosed cytomegalovirus status with high specificity and sensitivity.

Primers included in the PCR were 60 Vbeta and 13 Jbeta primers. Data came from immunoSEQ multiplex PCR; TCRdb stores just in-frame clones and leaves some out. This table has roughly 43,000 clones, about 72% appearing once. The germline gives CDR1 MNHEY, CDR2 SVGAGI. Deletions cut 8 bases from V and 6 bases from J, with 14 bases between. CDR3 length: 12 amino acids. The clonotype originates from a man aged 25-40 years in good health and CMV-seronegative. The chain combines TRBV6-5 with TRBJ2-7; tentative D call: TRBD2 (6 bases). Sequencing input: PBMCs. The CDR3 DNA reads TGTGCCAGCGGGTCGACAGCGGGCGAGCAGTACTTC. Translating it yields CASGSTAGEQYF.